The 24 T cell receptor beta chains below all came from one sample that was sequenced in a study of blood T cell repertoires in COVID-19. Generated by immunoSEQ multiplex PCR, the TCRdb table keeps only in-frame clones and is missing some. The sample shows roughly 100,000 clones, almost 80% of them seen only once. Sequencing was done on a sample of peripheral blood. The receptors shown here come from a man between 60 and 75 years old with active or convalescent COVID-19.

In its sample, this clone was seen once. The chain couples TRBV19 to TRBJ2-4; 12 bases map to TRBD2. This CDR3 is 17 amino acids long. V lost 1 base to trimming and J lost 0 bases; unmatched junction nucleotides: 1. Germline V gene data show CDR1 as LNHDA and CDR2 as SQIVND (reference sequence). The CDR3 protein is CASSIAGLAGAKNIQYF. The CDR3 DNA reads as TGTGCCAGTAGTATAGCGGGACTAGCGGGAGCCAAAAACATTCAGTACTTC. The full variable domain, in which reference TRBV19 and TRBJ2-4 provide the parts outside the CDR3, is DGGITQSPKYLFRKEGQNVTLSCEQNLNHDAMYWYRQDPGQGLRLIYYSQIVNDFQKGDIAEGYSVSREKKESFPLTVTSAQKNPTAFYLCASSIAGLAGAKNIQYFGAGTRLSVL.

The chain recombines TRBV11-3 with TRBJ2-7, with a weak D call TRBD1 (6 bases). Germline CDR1 SGHNT, CDR2 YENEEA. The CDR3 totals 14 residues. The V end lost 5 bases, the J end lost 3 bases, and 14 bases lay between the germline ends. CDR3 sequence reads: CASSPWDTGYEQYF. The CDR3 nucleotides are TGTGCCAGCAGCCCTTGGGACACTGGCTACGAGCAGTACTTC.

In its sample, this clone was seen a few times. This chain uses TRBV5-1 with TRBJ1-6, with TRBD1 matching over 7 bases. This CDR3 comprises 16 residues. The J segment lost 8 bases and the V segment lost 6 bases, leaving 14 bases of the junction unmatched. The germline CDR1 and CDR2 sequences are SGHRS and YFSETQ. The CDR3 is CASTPQSPQGDSPLHF. In DNA form, the CDR3 reads TGCGCCAGCACCCCGCAATCTCCTCAGGGGGATTCACCCCTCCACTTT.

V and J are TRBV5-1 and TRBJ2-3; D is ambiguous. Germline CDR1 and CDR2: SGHRS and YFSETQ. Deletions cut 0 bases from V and 1 base from J, with 15 bases between. This CDR3 spans 17 amino acids. The CDR3 loop reads CASSLVVSRLGTDTQYF. CDR3 in DNA: TGCGCCAGCAGCTTGGTCGTCAGTCGACTTGGCACAGATACGCAGTATTTT.

The V gene is TRBV27, the J gene TRBJ1-5; D ambiguous. The CDR3 runs 14 residues. Trimming left V 5 bases short and J 1 base short, with 9 bases between. CDR1 MNHEY and CDR2 SMNVEV come from the germline V gene (reference sequence). The CDR3 here is CASSRRGSNQPQHF. The CDR3 nucleotides read TGTGCCAGCAGTCGCCGAGGAAGCAATCAGCCCCAGCATTTT.

This sequence joins TRBV24-1 and TRBJ2-3; the match to TRBD2 covers 12 bases. Germline-derived CDR1 and CDR2 are KGHDR and SFDVKD. The length of the CDR3 is 19 residues. Losses at the gene ends were 4 bases for V and 3 bases for J; bases not matched to a gene: 13. The CDR3 is CATSDPQGAGLAGTDTQYF. CDR3 bases: TGTGCCACCAGTGACCCACAGGGGGCCGGACTAGCGGGAACAGATACGCAGTATTTT.

The CDR3 DNA is TGTGCCAGCCAGGGGGGATCGGGGATTCACCCCCTCCACTTT. Its translation: CASQGGSGIHPLHF. This chain joins TRBV6-4 and TRBJ1-6; 7 positions match TRBD1. The V gene end was trimmed by 8 bases and the J gene end by 13 bases; junction bases not matched to a gene: 14. CDR1 is MRHNA, CDR2 SNTAGT, per germline. CDR3 length: 14 residues.

The V call is TRBV2, the J call TRBJ1-1; 7 bases map to TRBD1. Germline CDR1 reads SNHLY; CDR2 reads FYNNEI. Trimming cost V 5 bases and J 4 bases; bases outside gene matches: 4. CDR3 length equals 13 residues. The CDR3 sequence is CASSPGGGTEAFF. The CDR3 DNA follows: TGTGCCAGCAGTCCAGGGGGAGGCACTGAAGCTTTCTTT.

V gene TRBV19 combines with J gene TRBJ2-1, with 10 bases aligning to TRBD2. Trimming removed 6 bases from V and 8 bases from J; junction bases left unmatched: 10. The CDR3 totals 15 residues. Germline values: CDR1 LNHDA, CDR2 SQIVND (reference sequence). The CDR3 DNA reads as TGTGCCAGTAGGGGTGAGACTAGCGGGTTCTATGAGCAGTTCTTC. This sequence encodes CASRGETSGFYEQFF. Using reference TRBV19 and TRBJ2-1 for the parts outside the CDR3, the full variable domain is DGGITQSPKYLFRKEGQNVTLSCEQNLNHDAMYWYRQDPGQGLRLIYYSQIVNDFQKGDIAEGYSVSREKKESFPLTVTSAQKNPTAFYLCASRGETSGFYEQFFGPGTRLTVL.

This clone was recorded only once. The gene calls are TRBV5-8 and TRBJ2-1; 7 bases are a match to TRBD1. The ends lost 4 bases at V and 4 bases at J; junction bases unmatched: 17. The CDR3 contains 18 residues. The germline V gene has CDR1 SGHTS and CDR2 YDEGEE. CDR3 sequence: CASSHRFSGTGAYNEQFF. For the CDR3, the DNA is TGTGCCAGCAGCCATCGTTTCTCCGGCACAGGGGCATACAATGAGCAGTTCTTC.

Only a few counts were recorded for this clone. The chain couples TRBV5-6 to TRBJ2-7; TRBD1 might be the D (5 bases). V was cut by 4 bases and J by 0 bases, with 14 bases left in between. The CDR3 spans 15 residues. CDR1 and CDR2 (germline): SGHDT, YYEEEE. The CDR3 DNA sequence: TGTGCCAGCAGCCCGATAAGGGGCCCCTCCTACGAGCAGTACGTC. It codes for CASSPIRGPSYEQYV.

This sequence joins TRBV4-2 and TRBJ2-1, with D possibly matching TRBD2 (6 bases). V was trimmed by 0 bases and J by 4 bases, leaving 10 bases between them. The CDR3 is 15 residues long. CDR1 LGHNA and CDR2 YNFKEQ come from the germline V gene. The CDR3 bases are TGTGCCAGCAGCCAAGATGGAGGGGCTTACAATGAGCAGTTCTTC. Encoded protein: CASSQDGGAYNEQFF.

This sequence joins TRBV5-1 and TRBJ2-2, with TRBD1 as a possible D gene (6 bases). Germline CDR1 is SGHRS and CDR2 is YFSETQ. This CDR3 contains 14 residues. The V and J ends lost 4 bases and 4 bases respectively, with 11 bases between them. The CDR3 region is CASSGGGGTGELFF. CDR3 nucleotide sequence: TGCGCCAGCAGCGGTGGGGGCGGCACCGGGGAGCTGTTTTTT.

V and J are TRBV9 and TRBJ1-6; no reliable D call. V dropped 3 bases and J dropped 6 bases, with 10 bases sitting between them. The germline V gene encodes CDR1 SGDLS and CDR2 YYNGEE. The CDR3 is 14 residues long. The CDR3 is CASSETGFNSPLHF. CDR3 in DNA: TGTGCCAGCAGCGAGACGGGGTTTAATTCACCCCTCCACTTT.

The chain uses TRBV29-1 and TRBJ2-2; a possible D gene is TRBD2 (5 bases). CDR3 length equals 14 residues. Germline V gene data show CDR1 as SQVTM and CDR2 as ANQGSEA. V lost 5 bases, J lost 0 bases, and 10 bases lay in between. The CDR3 protein is CSVKPGSNTGELFF. The CDR3 DNA is TGCAGCGTTAAGCCGGGATCGAACACCGGGGAGCTGTTTTTT.

This clone has a handful of counts. This chain connects TRBV2 to TRBJ2-5; TRBD1 aligns across 8 bases. Germline loops: CDR1 SNHLY, CDR2 FYNNEI. The CDR3 totals 15 residues. Losses at the gene ends were 5 bases for V and 4 bases for J; bases not matched to a gene: 9. The CDR3, as DNA: TGTGCCAGCAGTCCTAGCCAGGGGGCTACAGAGACCCAGTACTTC. Its protein product is CASSPSQGATETQYF.

This chain joins TRBV12-3 or TRBV12-4 and TRBJ1-2, with D possibly TRBD1 on 5 matching bases. The V end was cut by 5 bases, the J end by 9 bases, with 10 bases between. There are 11 residues in the CDR3. CDR3 loop: CASSPDTRYTF. In nucleotides, the CDR3 is TGTGCCAGCAGTCCGGACACCCGCTACACCTTC.

The chain is built from TRBV2 and TRBJ1-1; D might be TRBD1 (6 bases). V lost 8 bases and J lost 0, with 16 bases in between. The CDR3 consists of 15 residues. Germline CDR1 is SNHLY and CDR2 is FYNNEI. Here the CDR3 reads CASWDISLMNTEAFF. The CDR3 nucleotides are TGTGCCAGCTGGGACATCTCCCTCATGAACACTGAAGCTTTCTTT.

V and J are TRBV2 and TRBJ2-5; TRBD1 agrees at 7 bases. Germline V lookup: CDR1 SNHLY, CDR2 FYNNEI. The CDR3 is made up of 15 amino acids. The V segment lost 6 bases and the J segment 6 bases; nucleotides outside the gene matches: 13. For the CDR3, the DNA is TGTGCCAGCAGCCCCAGACAGGGCCTGGGGAAGACCCAGTACTTC. Its translation: CASSPRQGLGKTQYF.

This chain uses TRBV7-9 with TRBJ1-1, with D unclear. This CDR3 comprises 15 residues. Germline V CDR1 and CDR2: SEHNR, FQNEAQ (reference sequence). Trimming left V 1 base short and J 5 bases short, with 14 bases between. Here the CDR3 reads CASSLVPGLETEAFF. The CDR3 region has the DNA TGTGCCAGCAGCTTAGTGCCGGGTCTGGAGACTGAAGCTTTCTTT. The variable domain in full, completed from reference TRBV7-9 and TRBJ1-1, reads DTGVSQNPRHKITKRGQNVTFRCDPISEHNRLYWYRQTLGQGPEFLTYFQNEAQLEKSRLLSDRFSAERPKGSFSTLEIQRTEQGDSAMYLCASSLVPGLETEAFFGQGTRLTVV.

The chain uses TRBV5-5 and TRBJ1-2; D might be TRBD1 (5 bases). Trimming left V 0 bases short and J 6 bases short, with 12 bases between. This CDR3 contains 14 residues. From germline, CDR1 is SGHKS and CDR2 YYEKEE (reference sequence). This CDR3 reads CASSLGMVTDGYTF. DNA of the CDR3: TGTGCCAGCAGCTTGGGTATGGTGACAGATGGCTACACCTTC. Together with reference TRBV5-5 and TRBJ1-2, the CDR3 gives the full variable domain: DAGVTQSPTHLIKTRGQQVTLRCSPISGHKSVSWYQQVLGQGPQFIFQYYEKEERGRGNFPDRFSARQFPNYSSELNVNALLLGDSALYLCASSLGMVTDGYTFGSGTRLTVV.

The J gene is TRBJ1-5, the V gene TRBV28, with D possibly matching TRBD1 (5 bases). Germline lookup yields CDR1 MDHEN and CDR2 SYDVKM. The CDR3 loop spans 15 amino acids. The germline V and J ends were trimmed by 7 bases and 5 bases, with 18 bases remaining between them. The CDR3 sequence: CASIEGAFPDQPQHF. The CDR3 nucleotides read TGTGCCAGCATCGAAGGGGCATTTCCAGATCAGCCCCAGCATTTT.

The chain joins TRBV6-2 or TRBV6-3 to TRBJ2-2; 8 positions agree with TRBD2. The trim removed 9 bases at V and 7 bases at J, leaving 16 bases unmatched. The length of the CDR3 is 16 residues. The V gene's germline CDR1 is MNHEY and CDR2 SVGEGT. CDR3 in DNA: TGTGCCAGTAGCCTGCGGGCGGGAGGTAATTTCGGGGAGCTGTTTTTT. Residues: CASSLRAGGNFGELFF.

The gene calls are TRBV21-1 and TRBJ1-2. TRBV21-1 counts as a pseudogene. CDR3 length: 14 residues. The CDR3 sequence is CASSASGGAHGYTF. In DNA form, the CDR3 reads TGTGCCAGCAGCGCCTCTGGGGGGGCCCATGGCTACACCTTC.